The next 14 T cell receptor beta chains were all read from a single sample in a study of cytomegalovirus exposure and HLA in healthy donors. Researchers ran the PCR with 60 Vbeta and 13 Jbeta primers. Libraries were prepared by immunoSEQ multiplex PCR; TCRdb keeps only in-frame clonotypes and omits some of them. This repertoire includes about 32,000 clones. Sequenced: PBMCs. The receptors derive from a female donor in good health and CMV-seronegative.

The chain carries TRBV5-1 and TRBJ2-7, with 10 bases matching TRBD1. V was pared by 4 bases and J by 6 bases, with 10 bases of the junction left unmatched. CDR1 and CDR2 from the germline V gene are SGHRS and YFSETQ. The CDR3 extends over 15 amino acids. The CDR3 DNA follows: TGCGCCAGCAGCCCGATAGGACAGGGGGGTTCCGAGCAGTACTTC. It codes for CASSPIGQGGSEQYF.

This chain joins TRBV11-2 and TRBJ2-5, with 7 bases lining up with TRBD2. Germline V gene data show CDR1 as SGHAT and CDR2 as FQNNGV. The junction had 7 bases not matched to a gene; V was cut back by 1 base and J by 2 bases. CDR3 length: 16 residues. CDR3: CASSLVGGGRQETQYF. CDR3 DNA: TGTGCCAGCAGCTTAGTGGGGGGAGGGAGACAAGAGACCCAGTACTTC. Supplemented by reference TRBV11-2 and TRBJ2-5, the full variable domain reads EAGVAQSPRYKIIEKRQSVAFWCNPISGHATLYWYQQILGQGPKLLIQFQNNGVVDDSQLPKDRFSAERLKGVDSTLKIQPAKLEDSAVYLCASSLVGGGRQETQYFGPGTRLLVL.

J is TRBJ2-1 and V is TRBV7-6; 8 positions agree with TRBD2. Germline-derived CDR1 and CDR2 are SGHVS and FNYEAQ. V lost 0 bases, J lost 8 bases, and 9 bases stayed unmatched. The CDR3 is 16 residues long. CDR3: CASSLASAGVGDEQFF. The CDR3 DNA reads TGTGCCAGCAGCTTAGCGTCAGCGGGGGTCGGTGATGAGCAGTTCTTC.

The chain carries TRBV18 and TRBJ2-2; possible D gene TRBD2, 6 bases. Trimming pared 9 bases from V and 13 bases from J, leaving 30 bases between. CDR3 length: 16 residues. Germline loops: CDR1 KGHSH, CDR2 LQKENI. DNA for the CDR3: TGTGCCAGTTCTCAGATCCTGGGGACTGCCCTTGGGAGGCTGTTTTTT. This codes for CASSQILGTALGRLFF.

This chain uses TRBV15 with TRBJ1-5; 8 nucleotides align to TRBD1. Trimming cost V 5 bases and J 4 bases; bases outside gene matches: 7. The germline gives CDR1 LNHNV, CDR2 YYDKDF (reference sequence). CDR3 size: 15 residues. The CDR3 DNA sequence: TGTGCCACCAGCTCCGACAGGGGAGGGAATCAGCCCCAGCATTTT. It encodes CATSSDRGGNQPQHF.

The rearrangement joins TRBV28 to TRBJ1-3, with D possibly TRBD1 on 5 matching bases. This CDR3 contains 12 residues. V was clipped by 9 bases and J by 8 bases, with 14 bases between them. Germline CDR1 is MDHEN and CDR2 is SYDVKM. CDR3 nucleotides: TGTGCCAGTTGGCGGGGGGAGGACACCATATATTTT. Protein product: CASWRGEDTIYF.

The chain carries TRBV29-1 and TRBJ2-2; 8 nucleotides match TRBD1. With V trimmed by 7 bases and J by 6 bases, 10 bases remained unmatched. The CDR3 totals 14 residues. Germline CDR1 SQVTM, CDR2 ANQGSEA. CDR3: CSATGQGRAGELFF. Here the CDR3 DNA reads TGCAGCGCAACTGGACAGGGAAGGGCCGGGGAGCTGTTTTTT.

The chain links TRBV27 to TRBJ2-2; D unclear. V shed 8 bases and J shed 0 bases, with 10 bases lying between them. The CDR3 is 14 amino acids. Germline values: CDR1 MNHEY, CDR2 SMNVEV (reference sequence). CDR3 amino acids: CASRDTANTGELFF. CDR3 sequence (DNA): TGTGCCAGCCGTGATACAGCGAACACCGGGGAGCTGTTTTTT.

The genes are TRBV6-1 and TRBJ2-7; D is possibly TRBD1 (5 bases). CDR3 length: 14 amino acids. V was shortened by 2 bases and J by 3 bases, with 11 bases between the two germline ends. The germline V gene has CDR1 MNHNS and CDR2 SASEGT. The CDR3 loop reads CASSENPGRYEQYF. DNA for the CDR3: TGTGCCAGCAGTGAAAATCCAGGGCGCTACGAGCAGTACTTC.

The CDR3 DNA sequence: TGCAGCGTCCTCTCAGGGGCCTACGAGCAGTACTTC. This gives the protein CSVLSGAYEQYF. The V call is TRBV29-1, the J call TRBJ2-7; D is possibly TRBD1 (6 bases). Germline values: CDR1 SQVTM, CDR2 ANQGSEA. This CDR3 comprises 12 residues. Trimming stripped 6 bases from V and 2 bases from J, with 11 bases between.

The chain is built from TRBV7-9 and TRBJ2-5; 13 bases are shared with TRBD2. This CDR3 contains 16 residues. The V segment lost 4 bases and the J segment 2 bases; nucleotides outside the gene matches: 4. The germline gives CDR1 SEHNR, CDR2 FQNEAQ (reference sequence). DNA of the CDR3: TGTGCCAGCAGCTCGACGGGACTAGCGGGGCAAGAGACCCAGTACTTC. It codes for CASSSTGLAGQETQYF.

The CDR3 loop reads CASSQEQIGEKLFF. The CDR3, as DNA: TGCGCCAGCAGCCAAGAACAGATTGGAGAAAAACTGTTTTTT. The chain employs TRBV4-3 and TRBJ1-4; no firm D call. The CDR3 extends over 14 amino acids. The V end lost 0 bases, the J end lost 8 bases, and 10 bases lay between the germline ends. Germline V CDR1 and CDR2: LGHNA, YSLEER.

V is TRBV28 and J is TRBJ2-3, with no clear D. V was shortened by 3 bases and J by 2 bases, with 12 bases between the two germline ends. CDR1 and CDR2 from the germline V gene are MDHEN and SYDVKM. The CDR3 loop spans 15 amino acids. The CDR3 DNA is TGTGCCAGCAGTTTCGAGGCCAGCTACACAGATACGCAGTATTTT. Translating gives CASSFEASYTDTQYF.

V is TRBV18 and J is TRBJ2-3, with D possibly being TRBD2 (6 bases). Per germline, CDR1 KGHSH and CDR2 LQKENI. The length of the CDR3 is 16 residues. V was trimmed by 5 bases and J by 0 bases, leaving 15 bases between them. CDR3 nucleotides: TGTGCCAGCTCATTTAGCGGTAATCCTAGCACAGATACGCAGTATTTT. It is translated as CASSFSGNPSTDTQYF.